The present entry profiles one T cell receptor (beta chain) with its context. In the original analysis: Reference gene primer amplification yielded estimated nucleated cell counts. The protocol was immunoSEQ multiplex PCR, while the TCRdb copy is restricted to in-frame clones and leaves out a portion. The DNA was the basis for D and trimming; V, J and clone size are from that table. The profile covers roughly 300,000 clones, with about 92% appearing a single time and less than 20% taken by the ten largest. This CDR3 is 14 amino acids long. V shed 5 bases and J shed 8 bases, with 19 bases lying between them. Germline V gene sequence: CDR1 SGHNT, CDR2 YYREEE (reference sequence). The source of the sample is a study of blood T cell repertoires in COVID-19.

The sample was PBMCs or T cells enriched from blood (not recorded which). This chain joins TRBV5-4 and TRBJ1-2; perhaps TRBD1 as D (6 bases). The sequence derives from a woman aged 30 to 39 who had recovered from COVID-19. CDR3 residues: CASRQGSLVGGYTF. The CDR3 DNA sequence: TGTGCCAGCAGACAGGGCTCATTGGTGGGGGGCTACACCTTC.